This is a list of T cell receptor beta chains from one sample in a study of OX40 agonist ivuxolimab in advanced cancers. Only in-frame clones appear in the TCRdb table, and some are missing; sequencing was by immunoSEQ multiplex PCR. The data show under 85,000 clones, 93% seen once. Sequenced here: CD4+ or CD8+ T cells sorted from blood, sampled in a trial of the OX40 agonist ivuxolimab. The receptors were sampled from an adult with an advanced solid tumor such as melanoma, head and neck, liver or kidney cancer. The CDR3 runs from the conserved cysteine through the conserved F or W. Fields, in order: V gene, D gene, CDR3 length, J gene, clone size, CDR3 DNA, CDR3 protein. The D gene is left open where the match is weak. Rows give clone size only sometimes, using once, few, many, or a class for an expanded clone.

v_call: TRBV28; d_call: TRBD1; cdr3_length: 15; j_call: TRBJ2-5; clone_size: -; cdr3_nt: TGTGCCAGCAGTACACGACAGGGAACTGTAGAGACCCAGTACTTC; cdr3_aa: CASSTRQGTVETQYF
v_call: TRBV5-6; d_call: TRBD2; cdr3_length: 16; j_call: TRBJ2-7; clone_size: -; cdr3_nt: TGTGCCAGCAGCCCCTCCGAAGGACTAGCGGTCTACGAGCAGTACTTC; cdr3_aa: CASSPSEGLAVYEQYF
v_call: TRBV9; d_call: TRBD1; cdr3_length: 16; j_call: TRBJ2-5; clone_size: -; cdr3_nt: TGTGCCAGCAGCGGACACAGGGGGCTCTCCCAAGAGACCCAGTACTTC; cdr3_aa: CASSGHRGLSQETQYF
v_call: TRBV2; d_call: -; cdr3_length: 13; j_call: TRBJ2-7; clone_size: -; cdr3_nt: TGTGCCAGCAAACTACAGGTTAGATACGAGCAGTACTTC; cdr3_aa: CASKLQVRYEQYF
v_call: TRBV27; d_call: TRBD1; cdr3_length: 14; j_call: TRBJ2-7; clone_size: -; cdr3_nt: TGTGCCAGCAGTCGGGACAGCACAGCCTACGAGCAGTACTTC; cdr3_aa: CASSRDSTAYEQYF
v_call: TRBV5-1; d_call: -; cdr3_length: 15; j_call: TRBJ1-1; clone_size: -; cdr3_nt: TGCGCCAGCAGCTTGGTGGGGGCGGAGAACACTGAAGCTTTCTTT; cdr3_aa: CASSLVGAENTEAFF
v_call: TRBV6-5; d_call: TRBD2; cdr3_length: 14; j_call: TRBJ2-7; clone_size: -; cdr3_nt: TGTGCCAGCAGTTATGGGGGTGGGACTACCGAGCAGTACTTC; cdr3_aa: CASSYGGGTTEQYF
v_call: TRBV7-9; d_call: -; cdr3_length: 16; j_call: TRBJ1-2; clone_size: -; cdr3_nt: TGTGCCAGCAGCTCGATGGGGGGGCAGACTAGCTATGGCTACACCTTC; cdr3_aa: CASSSMGGQTSYGYTF
v_call: TRBV5-1; d_call: -; cdr3_length: 16; j_call: TRBJ2-3; clone_size: once; cdr3_nt: TGCGCCAGCAGCTTGGCCGCGATTAGCGGTTGGAATACGCAGTATTTT; cdr3_aa: CASSLAAISGWNTQYF
v_call: TRBV29-1; d_call: -; cdr3_length: 15; j_call: TRBJ1-2; clone_size: -; cdr3_nt: TGCAGCGTTGACCGGGACTCGACAAATCCCTATGGCTACACCTTC; cdr3_aa: CSVDRDSTNPYGYTF
v_call: TRBV7-8; d_call: TRBD1; cdr3_length: 14; j_call: TRBJ2-7; clone_size: -; cdr3_nt: TGTGCCAGCAGCTTATTTCAGGGGGCGGACGAGCAGTACTTC; cdr3_aa: CASSLFQGADEQYF
v_call: TRBV4-1; d_call: -; cdr3_length: 17; j_call: TRBJ2-7; clone_size: -; cdr3_nt: TGCGCCAGCAGCACCCGATCTGGGGTCGAGGCCCTCTACGAGCAGTACTTC; cdr3_aa: CASSTRSGVEALYEQYF
v_call: TRBV9; d_call: TRBD2; cdr3_length: 15; j_call: TRBJ2-7; clone_size: -; cdr3_nt: TGTGCCAGCAGCACCGCCGGCGGGGGCTCCTACGAGCAGTACTTC; cdr3_aa: CASSTAGGGSYEQYF
v_call: TRBV27; d_call: TRBD1; cdr3_length: 13; j_call: TRBJ1-6; clone_size: -; cdr3_nt: TGTGCCAGCAAGACAGGGTATAATTCACCCCTCCACTTT; cdr3_aa: CASKTGYNSPLHF
v_call: TRBV30; d_call: TRBD1; cdr3_length: 16; j_call: TRBJ1-4; clone_size: -; cdr3_nt: TGTGCCGGAACCGGGACAGGGGATCCCTTTAATGAAAAACTGTTTTTT; cdr3_aa: CAGTGTGDPFNEKLFF
v_call: TRBV7-6; d_call: -; cdr3_length: 14; j_call: TRBJ2-3; clone_size: -; cdr3_nt: TGTGCCAGCAGCTTAGTTGGGGGTGCAGATACGCAGTATTTT; cdr3_aa: CASSLVGGADTQYF
v_call: TRBV9; d_call: TRBD2; cdr3_length: 12; j_call: TRBJ2-1; clone_size: -; cdr3_nt: TGTGCCAGCAGCGTAGGGGGAGGGTCCCAGTTCTTC; cdr3_aa: CASSVGGGSQFF
v_call: TRBV27; d_call: -; cdr3_length: 13; j_call: TRBJ2-7; clone_size: -; cdr3_nt: TGTGCCACCTCCATTCGTCGGGGTTACGAGCAGTACTTC; cdr3_aa: CATSIRRGYEQYF
v_call: TRBV27; d_call: -; cdr3_length: 13; j_call: TRBJ1-1; clone_size: -; cdr3_nt: TGTGCCAGCAGTTTGGGGGTGAAAACTGAAGCTTTCTTT; cdr3_aa: CASSLGVKTEAFF
v_call: TRBV10-1; d_call: -; cdr3_length: 11; j_call: TRBJ2-1; clone_size: -; cdr3_nt: TGCGCCAGCAGTGACGAGAACAGGCAGTTCTTC; cdr3_aa: CASSDENRQFF
v_call: TRBV5-4; d_call: TRBD2; cdr3_length: 15; j_call: TRBJ2-7; clone_size: once; cdr3_nt: TGTGCCAGCAGCCCGGGGACTAGCGGGAGGGATGGGCAGTACTTC; cdr3_aa: CASSPGTSGRDGQYF
v_call: TRBV27; d_call: TRBD1; cdr3_length: 14; j_call: TRBJ1-1; clone_size: -; cdr3_nt: TGTGCCAGCAGTACCAGGGGGCAGGGGACTGAAGCTTTCTTT; cdr3_aa: CASSTRGQGTEAFF
v_call: TRBV6-5; d_call: -; cdr3_length: 15; j_call: TRBJ2-7; clone_size: -; cdr3_nt: TGTGCCAGCAGTTCACCATCGGACGGAGCCTACGAGCAGTACTTC; cdr3_aa: CASSSPSDGAYEQYF
v_call: TRBV5-5; d_call: -; cdr3_length: 14; j_call: TRBJ1-2; clone_size: few; cdr3_nt: TGTGCCAGCAGCTTGGAGGGCATCAGCTATGGCTACACCTTC; cdr3_aa: CASSLEGISYGYTF
v_call: TRBV6-5; d_call: TRBD1; cdr3_length: 14; j_call: TRBJ1-2; clone_size: few; cdr3_nt: TGTGCCAGCAGTTACTCGACAGGGAACTATGGCTACACCTTC; cdr3_aa: CASSYSTGNYGYTF
v_call: TRBV2; d_call: -; cdr3_length: 16; j_call: TRBJ1-4; clone_size: -; cdr3_nt: TGTGCCAGCAGTGGCCGGATCCGGGACGGAAGGCAAAAACTGTTTTTT; cdr3_aa: CASSGRIRDGRQKLFF
v_call: TRBV6-1; d_call: -; cdr3_length: 12; j_call: TRBJ2-1; clone_size: -; cdr3_nt: TGTGCCAGCAGTGAACGAGCCAATGAGCAGTTCTTC; cdr3_aa: CASSERANEQFF
v_call: TRBV30; d_call: TRBD1; cdr3_length: 12; j_call: TRBJ1-2; clone_size: few; cdr3_nt: TGTGCCTGCTGGACAGGGACTAACGGCTACACCTTC; cdr3_aa: CACWTGTNGYTF
v_call: TRBV27; d_call: -; cdr3_length: 13; j_call: TRBJ2-2; clone_size: -; cdr3_nt: TGTGCCAGCAGTTTTGGGGTCCCCGGGGAGCTGTTTTTT; cdr3_aa: CASSFGVPGELFF
v_call: TRBV5-1; d_call: -; cdr3_length: 15; j_call: TRBJ2-7; clone_size: -; cdr3_nt: TGCGCCAGCAGCTTGTCAGGGTCGGCCTCCTACGAGCAGTACTTC; cdr3_aa: CASSLSGSASYEQYF
v_call: TRBV13; d_call: -; cdr3_length: 14; j_call: TRBJ2-7; clone_size: -; cdr3_nt: TGTGCCAGCAGCTTAGGGGCTGACGCCTACGAGCAGTACTTC; cdr3_aa: CASSLGADAYEQYF
v_call: TRBV27; d_call: TRBD1; cdr3_length: 15; j_call: TRBJ1-1; clone_size: -; cdr3_nt: TGTGCCAGCAGCTCGAAGACAGGGGAGAGCACTGAAGCTTTCTTT; cdr3_aa: CASSSKTGESTEAFF
v_call: TRBV12-5; d_call: TRBD2; cdr3_length: 13; j_call: TRBJ2-1; clone_size: -; cdr3_nt: TGTGCTATTGGACTAGCGGGAAACAATGAGCAGTTCTTC; cdr3_aa: CAIGLAGNNEQFF
v_call: TRBV4-1; d_call: TRBD2; cdr3_length: 19; j_call: TRBJ2-3; clone_size: -; cdr3_nt: TGCGCCAGCAGCCAAAGACTAGCGGGAGGGCCGAAATTCACAGATACGCAGTATTTT; cdr3_aa: CASSQRLAGGPKFTDTQYF
v_call: TRBV27; d_call: -; cdr3_length: 18; j_call: TRBJ2-5; clone_size: -; cdr3_nt: TGTGCCAGCTCTCATTGGACAGTTTCTGGGGATTTAGCGGAGACCCAGTACTTC; cdr3_aa: CASSHWTVSGDLAETQYF
v_call: TRBV9; d_call: TRBD1; cdr3_length: 14; j_call: TRBJ1-1; clone_size: -; cdr3_nt: TGTGCCAGCAGCGTAGTGGGCACAGGGGCTGAAGCTTTCTTT; cdr3_aa: CASSVVGTGAEAFF
v_call: TRBV5-1; d_call: -; cdr3_length: 13; j_call: TRBJ1-6; clone_size: few; cdr3_nt: TGCGCCAGCAGGACCGATGAAGGCTCACCCCTCCACTTT; cdr3_aa: CASRTDEGSPLHF